The TCR beta chain under discussion was sequenced for a study of cytomegalovirus exposure and HLA in healthy donors. Study observations and caveats: In a later analysis, several top co-occurrence clusters appeared linked to parvovirus B19, influenza, CMV and Epstein-Barr virus. In vitro experiments confirmed that three CMV-associated chains were specific for CMV antigens. It was in a later analysis that TCR association rates were seen to vary by HLA locus, highest for DRB1 and lowest for HLA-C.

Primers: 60 Vbeta forward and 13 Jbeta reverse. As originally analysed: A later analysis counted around 80 million unique TCR beta chains, some 11 million shared. The protocol was immunoSEQ multiplex PCR, while the TCRdb copy is restricted to in-frame clones and leaves out a portion. Clone size and the V and J calls come from that table; the DNA yielded D and trimming. The data show around 93,000 clones, 82% seen once. Notes on this clone: The target antigen is unknown. Other nucleotide sequences in the sample specify the same CDR3.

V lost 2 bases and J 2 bases, leaving 6 bases between the germline ends. In germline, CDR1 is MDHEN, CDR2 SYDVKM. This CDR3 region has 13 residues. The TCR was taken from a middle-aged man in good health and CMV-seronegative. The chain carries TRBV28 and TRBJ1-2; maybe TRBD1 (5 bases). Input material: PBMCs. DNA of the CDR3: TGTGCCAGCAGTTTAACAGGAAACTATGGCTACACCTTC. This encodes CASSLTGNYGYTF.